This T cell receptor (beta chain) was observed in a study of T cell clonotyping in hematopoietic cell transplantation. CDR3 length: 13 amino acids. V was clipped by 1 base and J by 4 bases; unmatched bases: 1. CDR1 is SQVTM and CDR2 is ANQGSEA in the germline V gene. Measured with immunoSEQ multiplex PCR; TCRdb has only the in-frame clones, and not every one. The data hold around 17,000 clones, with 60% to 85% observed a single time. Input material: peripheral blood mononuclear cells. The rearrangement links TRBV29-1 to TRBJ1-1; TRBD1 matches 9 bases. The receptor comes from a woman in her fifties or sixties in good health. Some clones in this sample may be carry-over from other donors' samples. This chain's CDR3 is CSVEGDRVTEAFF. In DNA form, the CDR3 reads TGCAGCGTTGAAGGGGACAGGGTCACTGAAGCTTTCTTT. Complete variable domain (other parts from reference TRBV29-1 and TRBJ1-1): SAVISQKPSRDICQRGTSLTIQCQVDSQVTMMFWYRQQPGQSLTLIATANQGSEATYESGFVIDKFPISRPNLTFSTLTVSNMSPEDSSIYLCSVEGDRVTEAFFGQGTRLTVV.